Listed below are T cell receptor beta chains from one sample, sequenced in a study of graft-versus-host responses after intestinal transplantation. Method: immunoSEQ multiplex PCR; TCRdb's copy keeps in-frame clones and lacks some. Of several thousand clones in the sample, 89% are singletons; the top ten hold just under 5%. The sample here was PBMCs, taken around 82 days after transplant. Receptor source: a human patient who received an intestinal transplant, so some T cells may come from the graft donor. Both conserved end residues are part of each CDR3. Each record gives: clone size, J gene, D gene, V gene, CDR3 protein, CDR3 DNA. A D gene is named only where the DNA matches it firmly. Clone size is not always given. Where it is, it says once, few, many or a class for expanded clones.

>NA|TRBJ2-7|TRBD2|TRBV7-3
CASSLKGAGGHSYEQYF
TGTGCCAGCAGTCTAAAAGGGGCGGGAGGCCACTCCTACGAGCAGTACTTC
>NA|TRBJ2-5|NA|TRBV4-1
CASSQERESGYQETQYF
TGCGCCAGCAGCCAAGAGAGAGAGTCAGGGTACCAAGAGACCCAGTACTTC
>few|TRBJ2-1|NA|TRBV10-3
CAISELGVADIKYNEQFF
TGTGCCATCAGTGAACTCGGAGTAGCGGACATAAAATACAATGAGCAGTTCTTC
>NA|TRBJ1-6|NA|TRBV7-9
CASSMTELSPLHF
TGTGCCAGCAGCATGACAGAGTTGTCACCCCTCCACTTT
>NA|TRBJ2-7|TRBD2|TRBV28
CASSLSGGGRSTEQYF
TGTGCCAGCAGTTTATCCGGGGGAGGGAGGAGTACCGAGCAGTACTTC
>NA|TRBJ2-1|TRBD2|TRBV27
CASSPTTWREVYNEQFF
TGTGCCAGCAGTCCTACTACCTGGCGGGAGGTATACAATGAGCAGTTCTTC
>NA|TRBJ1-4|TRBD1|TRBV5-1
CASSDGQGAHEKLFF
TGCGCCAGCAGCGACGGACAGGGGGCGCATGAAAAACTGTTTTTT
>NA|TRBJ1-1|NA|TRBV29-1
CSVEFTEAFF
TGCAGCGTTGAGTTTACTGAAGCTTTCTTT
>NA|TRBJ2-1|NA|TRBV9
CASSVAHTSHLGNEQFF
TGTGCCAGCAGCGTAGCCCATACTAGCCACCTCGGCAATGAGCAGTTCTTC
>NA|TRBJ2-7|TRBD1|TRBV6-5
CASSGLTGDLYEQYF
TGTGCCAGCAGTGGACTGACAGGGGACCTCTACGAGCAGTACTTC
>NA|TRBJ2-1|NA|TRBV5-1
CASSAGRNEQFF
TGCGCCAGCAGCGCGGGTAGGAATGAGCAGTTCTTC
>NA|TRBJ1-1|NA|TRBV7-6
CASSLPDLTEAFF
TGTGCCAGCAGCTTACCAGACCTCACTGAAGCTTTCTTT
>few|TRBJ1-3|NA|TRBV27
CASSLRRSGNTIYF
TGTGCCAGCAGTTTAAGACGGTCTGGAAACACCATATATTTT
>NA|TRBJ2-3|TRBD2|TRBV7-7
CASSFSSGGTDTQYF
TGTGCTAGCAGCTTCTCTAGCGGGGGGACAGATACGCAGTATTTT
>NA|TRBJ2-5|NA|TRBV28
CAGRGARGVQYF
TGTGCCGGAAGAGGGGCCCGCGGGGTTCAGTACTTC
>few|TRBJ2-2|TRBD1|TRBV9
CASSAGNTGEGELFF
TGTGCCAGCAGCGCGGGAAATACAGGGGAAGGGGAGCTGTTTTTT
>once|TRBJ2-1|TRBD2|TRBV4-2
CASSQDPTGGNNEQFF
TGTGCCAGCAGCCAAGATCCCACGGGGGGGAACAATGAGCAGTTCTTC
>NA|TRBJ2-1|NA|TRBV4-1
CASSQDLARRNEQFF
TGCGCCAGCAGCCAAGACCTGGCCCGCCGCAATGAGCAGTTCTTC
>NA|TRBJ1-2|TRBD1|TRBV29-1
CSVTTGTGYDYTF
TGCAGCGTTACCACCGGGACAGGGTACGACTACACCTTC
>NA|TRBJ2-1|TRBD2|TRBV5-4
CASSLPTSGVSYNEQFF
TGTGCCAGCAGCTTGCCGACTAGCGGAGTCTCCTACAATGAGCAGTTCTTC
>NA|TRBJ1-2|NA|TRBV18
CASSFREWNGYTF
TGTGCCAGCTCATTCAGGGAATGGAATGGCTACACCTTC
>NA|TRBJ2-5|NA|TRBV5-1
CASSPSGGAGETQYF
TGCGCCAGCAGCCCAAGCGGTGGGGCCGGGGAGACCCAGTACTTC
>NA|TRBJ2-5|NA|TRBV11-2
CASSLSVGRETQYF
TGTGCCAGCAGCTTATCGGTGGGCCGGGAGACCCAGTACTTC
>NA|TRBJ2-1|NA|TRBV4-1
CASSQWVGINNEQFF
TGCGCCAGCAGCCAATGGGTGGGAATAAACAATGAGCAGTTCTTC
>once|TRBJ1-1|NA|TRBV28
CASSLENTEAFF
TGTGCCAGCAGTTTGGAGAACACTGAAGCTTTCTTT
>NA|TRBJ2-1|TRBD2|TRBV13
CASSGRELRGNEQFF
TGTGCCAGCAGCGGGCGGGAGTTGCGGGGGAATGAGCAGTTCTTC
>NA|TRBJ1-2|NA|TRBV15
CATVPGRGNYGYTF
TGTGCCACCGTTCCGGGACGGGGAAACTATGGCTACACCTTC
>NA|TRBJ1-2|TRBD1|TRBV28
CASILSPGTGNGYTF
TGTGCCAGCATCCTCAGCCCCGGGACAGGGAATGGCTACACCTTC
>NA|TRBJ1-1|NA|TRBV14
CASSQIFGFEAFF
TGTGCCAGCAGCCAAATCTTCGGGTTTGAAGCTTTCTTT
>NA|TRBJ2-1|TRBD1|TRBV5-4
CASSLDQGAFYEQFF
TGTGCCAGCAGCTTGGATCAGGGGGCCTTCTATGAGCAGTTCTTC
>NA|TRBJ2-2|TRBD1|TRBV27
CASTRQGSYTGELFF
TGTGCCAGCACTCGACAGGGGTCGTACACCGGGGAGCTGTTTTTT
>NA|TRBJ2-1|TRBD2|TRBV28
CASSLIRVGRGSYNEQFF
TGTGCCAGCAGTTTAATTAGGGTAGGGAGGGGTTCCTACAATGAGCAGTTCTTC
>NA|TRBJ2-3|NA|TRBV7-9
CASSLLGLDTQYF
TGTGCCAGCAGCTTATTGGGGCTGGATACGCAGTATTTT
>NA|TRBJ2-7|NA|TRBV5-6
CASSCDSFSYEQYF
TGTGCCAGCAGCTGTGACTCTTTCTCCTACGAGCAGTACTTC
>once|TRBJ1-4|NA|TRBV18
CASSPSGTEKLFF
TGTGCCAGCTCACCATCTGGGACTGAAAAACTGTTTTTT
>once|TRBJ1-5|TRBD1|TRBV5-1
CASSLEGAAQPQHF
TGCGCCAGCAGCTTGGAGGGGGCAGCTCAGCCCCAGCATTTT
>NA|TRBJ2-7|NA|TRBV7-9
CASSQQESHYEQYF
TGTGCCAGCAGCCAACAGGAAAGCCACTACGAGCAGTACTTC
>NA|TRBJ1-2|TRBD1|TRBV5-1
CASSPTVDRDGYTF
TGCGCCAGCAGCCCTACCGTGGACAGGGATGGCTACACCTTC
>few|TRBJ1-6|NA|TRBV27
CASRTQSLSSYNSPLHF
TGTGCCAGCAGAACTCAGTCCCTGAGCTCCTATAATTCACCCCTCCACTTT
>NA|TRBJ2-1|TRBD2|TRBV19
CASSIPTLAGGRNEQFF
TGTGCCAGTAGTATCCCCACACTAGCGGGGGGGCGCAATGAGCAGTTCTTC
>NA|TRBJ1-1|NA|TRBV19
CASSIRWNTEAFF
TGTGCCAGTAGTATCCGGTGGAACACTGAAGCTTTCTTT
>NA|TRBJ2-7|NA|TRBV16
CASSLRTSNYEQYF
TGTGCCAGCAGCCTACGGACATCCAACTACGAGCAGTACTTC
>NA|TRBJ2-5|TRBD1|TRBV27
CASSLRQGLGETQYF
TGTGCCAGCAGCTTGAGACAGGGCCTAGGAGAGACCCAGTACTTC
>NA|TRBJ2-7|TRBD2|TRBV28
CASSLFRAGGLYEQYF
TGTGCCAGCAGCCTCTTTAGAGCGGGAGGCCTCTACGAGCAGTACTTC
>NA|TRBJ2-6|TRBD1|TRBV7-9
CASSPWDRGTGANVLTF
TGTGCCAGCAGCCCATGGGACAGGGGGACTGGGGCCAACGTCCTGACTTTC
>NA|TRBJ1-1|NA|TRBV5-4
CASSPGGAEAFF
TGTGCCAGCAGCCCCGGTGGGGCTGAAGCTTTCTTT
>NA|TRBJ2-6|NA|TRBV6-1
CASSGLVVPISGANVLTF
TGTGCCAGCAGTGGGCTAGTAGTCCCCATCTCTGGGGCCAACGTCCTGACTTTC
>NA|TRBJ2-5|NA|TRBV6-1
CASSEAWWTQYF
TGTGCCAGCAGTGAAGCTTGGTGGACCCAGTACTTC
>NA|TRBJ2-2|NA|TRBV11-1
CASSFSGGLTGELFF
TGTGCCAGCAGCTTCTCGGGGGGCCTCACCGGGGAGCTGTTTTTT
>NA|TRBJ2-2|NA|TRBV28
CASSLSRGGTGELFF
TGTGCCAGCAGTTTATCCAGGGGTGGCACCGGGGAGCTGTTTTTT
>NA|TRBJ1-2|NA|TRBV19
CASSIDPGYGYTF
TGTGCCAGTAGTATCGACCCTGGGTATGGCTACACCTTC
>NA|TRBJ2-7|TRBD1|TRBV7-2
CASSRPHVQGARFYEQYF
TGTGCCAGCAGCCGACCCCACGTACAGGGGGCGCGGTTCTACGAGCAGTACTTC
>NA|TRBJ1-2|TRBD1|TRBV28
CASSLQGAGYGYTF
TGTGCCAGCAGTTTGCAGGGGGCGGGCTATGGCTACACCTTC
>NA|TRBJ1-1|NA|TRBV6-5
CASRAGEAFF
TGTGCCAGCAGGGCAGGGGAAGCTTTCTTT
>NA|TRBJ2-3|NA|TRBV4-2
CASSEQGETDTQYF
TGTGCCAGCAGCGAACAGGGAGAAACAGATACGCAGTATTTT
>NA|TRBJ2-2|TRBD1|TRBV6-5
CASPAGTGDTGELFF
TGTGCCAGCCCCGCTGGGACAGGGGACACCGGGGAGCTGTTTTTT
>NA|TRBJ2-7|TRBD2|TRBV9
CASSVDGGVAYEQYF
TGTGCCAGCAGCGTAGACGGGGGGGTGGCCTACGAGCAGTACTTC
>NA|TRBJ1-5|NA|TRBV7-2
CASSLDGFNQPQHF
TGTGCCAGCAGCTTAGACGGATTTAATCAGCCCCAGCATTTT
>once|TRBJ1-5|NA|TRBV28
CASSEGTENQPQHF
TGTGCCAGCAGTGAGGGAACAGAAAATCAGCCCCAGCATTTT